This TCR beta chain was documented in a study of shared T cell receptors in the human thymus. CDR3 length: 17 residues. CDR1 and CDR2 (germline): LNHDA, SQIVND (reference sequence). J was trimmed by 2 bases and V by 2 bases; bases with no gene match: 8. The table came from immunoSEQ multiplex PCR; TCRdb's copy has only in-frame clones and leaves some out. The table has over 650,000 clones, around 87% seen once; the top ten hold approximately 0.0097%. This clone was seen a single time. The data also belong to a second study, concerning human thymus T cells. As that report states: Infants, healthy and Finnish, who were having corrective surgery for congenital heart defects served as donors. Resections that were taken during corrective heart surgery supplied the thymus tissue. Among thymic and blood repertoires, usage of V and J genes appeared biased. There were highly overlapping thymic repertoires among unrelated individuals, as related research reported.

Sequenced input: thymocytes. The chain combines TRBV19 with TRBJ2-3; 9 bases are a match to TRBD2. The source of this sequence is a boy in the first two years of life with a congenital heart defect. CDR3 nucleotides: TGTGCCAGTAGTATATCCCGGTCTAGCGGGGTCACAGATACGCAGTATTTT. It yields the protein CASSISRSSGVTDTQYF.